This T cell receptor (beta chain) was sequenced during a study of PD-1 blockade in classical Hodgkin lymphoma. Findings and limits, study-wide: CD4+ but not CD8+ TCR diversity rose significantly by C4D1. As was reported, newly diagnosed patients showed lower baseline TCR diversity than healthy donors did. Patients starting nivolumab less than 1 year after ASCT had lower diversity and were excluded from later analyses.

Relapse after autologous stem cell transplantation occurred in every patient, and brentuximab vedotin exposure varied. Complete response, partial response or progressive disease constituted the best response categories observed. Germline CDR1 reads SEHNR; CDR2 reads FQNEAQ (reference sequence). CDR3 length: 13 amino acids. Trimming took 6 bases from V and 8 from J; bases not matched to a gene: 5. Some clones are missing from TCRdb's copy, which holds only in-frame ones; the method was immunoSEQ multiplex PCR. The sample lists some 150,000 clones, about 78% seen once, with roughly 8.4% in the top ten. A note on this clone: Its antigen is undetermined.

This clonotype was obtained from a human donor with classical Hodgkin lymphoma. Here the sequenced sample was peripheral blood mononuclear cells (PBMCs), taken before the second cycle of nivolumab. V usage is TRBV7-9 and J usage is TRBJ1-1, with 11 bases identical to TRBD1. CDR3 residues: CASRSRDRGEAFF. CDR3 bases: TGTGCCAGCAGGTCCCGGGACAGGGGGGAAGCTTTCTTT.